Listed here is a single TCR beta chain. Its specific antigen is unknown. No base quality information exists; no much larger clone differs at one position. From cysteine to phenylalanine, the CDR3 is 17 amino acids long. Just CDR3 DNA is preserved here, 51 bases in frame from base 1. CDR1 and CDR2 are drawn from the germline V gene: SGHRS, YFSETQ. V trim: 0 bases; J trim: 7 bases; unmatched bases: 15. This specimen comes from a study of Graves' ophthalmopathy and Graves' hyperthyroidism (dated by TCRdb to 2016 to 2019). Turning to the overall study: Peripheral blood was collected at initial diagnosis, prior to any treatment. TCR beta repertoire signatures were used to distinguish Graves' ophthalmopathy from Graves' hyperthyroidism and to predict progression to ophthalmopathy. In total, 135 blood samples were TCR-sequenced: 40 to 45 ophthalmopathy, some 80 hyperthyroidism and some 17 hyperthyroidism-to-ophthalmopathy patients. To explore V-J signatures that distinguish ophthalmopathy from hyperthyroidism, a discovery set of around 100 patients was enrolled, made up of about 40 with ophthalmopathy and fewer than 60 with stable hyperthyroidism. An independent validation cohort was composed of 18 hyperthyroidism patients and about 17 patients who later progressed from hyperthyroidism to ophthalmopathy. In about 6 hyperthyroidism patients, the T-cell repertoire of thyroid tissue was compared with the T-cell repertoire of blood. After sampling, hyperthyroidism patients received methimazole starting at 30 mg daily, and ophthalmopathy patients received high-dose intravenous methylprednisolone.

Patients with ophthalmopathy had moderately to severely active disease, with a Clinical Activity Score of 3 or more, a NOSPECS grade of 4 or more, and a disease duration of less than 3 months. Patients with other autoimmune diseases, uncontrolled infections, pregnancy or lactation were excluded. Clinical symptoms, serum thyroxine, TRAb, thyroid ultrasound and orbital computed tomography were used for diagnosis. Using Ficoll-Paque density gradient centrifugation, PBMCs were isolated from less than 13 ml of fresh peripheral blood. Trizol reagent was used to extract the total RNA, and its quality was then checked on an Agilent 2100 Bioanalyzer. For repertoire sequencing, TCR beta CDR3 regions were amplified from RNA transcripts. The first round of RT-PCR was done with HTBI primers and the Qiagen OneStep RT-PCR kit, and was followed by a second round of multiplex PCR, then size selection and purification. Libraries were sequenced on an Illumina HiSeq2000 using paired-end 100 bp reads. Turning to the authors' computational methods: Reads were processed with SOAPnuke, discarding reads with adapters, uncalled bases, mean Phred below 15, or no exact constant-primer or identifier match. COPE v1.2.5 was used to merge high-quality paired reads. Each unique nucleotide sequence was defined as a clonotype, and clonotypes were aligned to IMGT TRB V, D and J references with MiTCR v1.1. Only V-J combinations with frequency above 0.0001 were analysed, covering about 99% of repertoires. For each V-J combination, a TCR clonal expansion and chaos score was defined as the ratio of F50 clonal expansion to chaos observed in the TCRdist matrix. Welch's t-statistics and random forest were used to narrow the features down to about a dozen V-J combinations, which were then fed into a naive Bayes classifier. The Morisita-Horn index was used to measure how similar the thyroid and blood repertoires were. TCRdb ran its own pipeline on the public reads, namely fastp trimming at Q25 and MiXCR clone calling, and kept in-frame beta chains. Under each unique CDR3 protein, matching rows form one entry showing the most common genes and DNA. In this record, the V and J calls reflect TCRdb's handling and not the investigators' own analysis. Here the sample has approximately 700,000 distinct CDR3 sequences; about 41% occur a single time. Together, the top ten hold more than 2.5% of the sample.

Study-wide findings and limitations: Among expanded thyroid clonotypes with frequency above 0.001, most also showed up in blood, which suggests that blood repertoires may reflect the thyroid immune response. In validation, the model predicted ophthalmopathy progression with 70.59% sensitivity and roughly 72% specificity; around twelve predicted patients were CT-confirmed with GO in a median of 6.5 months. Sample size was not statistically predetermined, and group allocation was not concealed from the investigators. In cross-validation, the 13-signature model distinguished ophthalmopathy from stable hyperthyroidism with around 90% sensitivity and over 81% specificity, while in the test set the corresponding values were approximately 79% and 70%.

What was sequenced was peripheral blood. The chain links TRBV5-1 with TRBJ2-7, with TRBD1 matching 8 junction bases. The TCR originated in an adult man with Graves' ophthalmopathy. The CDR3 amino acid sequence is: CASSLVPDGQGAWEQYF. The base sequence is TGCGCCAGCAGCTTGGTCCCCGATGGACAGGGCGCTTGGGAGCAGTACTTC. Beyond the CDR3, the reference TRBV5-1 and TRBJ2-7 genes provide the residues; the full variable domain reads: KAGVTQTPRYLIKTRGQQVTLSCSPISGHRSVSWYQQTPGQGLQFLFEYFSETQRNKGNFPGRFSGRQFSNSRSEMNVSTLELGDSALYLCASSLVPDGQGAWEQYFGPGTRLTVT.